This T cell receptor beta chain was recovered during a study of blood T cells in healthy people across ages. The amount of total RNA extracted per sample was at least 5 micrograms. Primed by a sample-barcoded 5' primer and a J-beta primer mix, a second PCR proceeded for about 7 to 11 cycles. Via MiXCR, TCRdb re-called the 5' RACE reads, giving one row per CDR3 protein. The repertoire has some 1.1 million distinct CDR3 sequences, roughly two fifths of them found once; the top ten carry less than 15%. The germline V gene encodes CDR1 SGHTA and CDR2 FQGNSA. Trimming removed 2 bases at V and 2 bases at J, with 14 bases between. The length of the CDR3 is 16 residues.

What was sequenced was blood. The chain has TRBV7-2 and TRBJ2-3; D uncertain. The clonotype originates from a young man in good health. The CDR3 coding sequence is TGTGCCAGCAGCTTATCCCCGGTAGCCGACACAGATACGCAGTATTTT. Translated: CASSLSPVADTDTQYF.